This T cell receptor (beta chain) derives from a study of shared clonotypes between healthy human individuals. This CDR3 spans 13 amino acids. The V segment lost 7 bases and the J segment 5 bases; nucleotides outside the gene matches: 7. Looked up from germline, CDR1 is MNHNY and CDR2 is SVGAGI (reference sequence). The data were produced by immunoSEQ multiplex PCR, yet TCRdb's version contains in-frame clones alone and is incomplete. The top ten clones hold around 13% of a sample with hundreds of thousands of clones, about 79% of them seen once. This receptor was identified in a woman aged 40 to 50 in good health. Some clones in this sample may be carry-over from other donors' samples. Sequenced input: PBMCs. The chain employs TRBV6-6 and TRBJ2-7, with TRBD1 identical over 8 bases. As DNA, the CDR3 is TGTGCCAGCACCAGGACAGGGACGGACGAGCAGTACTTC. Residues: CASTRTGTDEQYF.